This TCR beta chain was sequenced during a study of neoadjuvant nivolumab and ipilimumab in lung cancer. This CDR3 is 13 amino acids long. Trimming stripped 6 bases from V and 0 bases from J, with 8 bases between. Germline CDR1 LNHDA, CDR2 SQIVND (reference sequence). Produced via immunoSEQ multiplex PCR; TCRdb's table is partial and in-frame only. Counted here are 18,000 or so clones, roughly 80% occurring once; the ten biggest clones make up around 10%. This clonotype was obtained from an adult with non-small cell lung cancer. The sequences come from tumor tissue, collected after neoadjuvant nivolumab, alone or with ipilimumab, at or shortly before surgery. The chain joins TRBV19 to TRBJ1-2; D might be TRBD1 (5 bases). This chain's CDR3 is CASRPDTNYGYTF. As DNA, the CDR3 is TGTGCCAGTAGGCCGGACACTAACTATGGCTACACCTTC.